This T cell receptor beta chain was profiled in a study of T cell repertoires in cytomegalovirus infection. Looking at the study overall: Through public TCR beta signatures, both CMV infection and matching HLA type were indicated. Study-wide results and caveats: Carriage of CMV together with the relevant HLA was identifiable through cumulative public TCR beta family frequency.

This clonotype was counted many times. Its antigen is unidentified. The CDR3 has 17 amino acids. Trimming removed 4 bases at V and 3 bases at J, with 17 bases between. Germline V gene sequence: CDR1 SGHDT, CDR2 YYEEEE. A single record per CDR3 protein comes from TCRdb applying MiXCR to the reads. The table shows just under 300,000 distinct CDR3 sequences, with 9.6% occurring only once. The receptor was derived from a human donor in good health (CMV status not recorded). Some clones in this sample may be carry-over from other donors' samples. This chain links TRBV5-6 with TRBJ2-6; D assignment may be TRBD1 or TRBD2 (5 bases each). The specimen was PBMCs. The CDR3 protein is CASSRGTGGFGANVLTF. The CDR3 DNA reads as TGTGCCAGCAGCCGGGGCACTGGCGGATTTGGGGCCAACGTCCTGACTTTC. Together with reference TRBV5-6 and TRBJ2-6, the CDR3 gives the full variable domain: DAGVTQSPTHLIKTRGQQVTLRCSPKSGHDTVSWYQQALGQGPQFIFQYYEEEERQRGNFPDRFSGHQFPNYSSELNVNALLLGDSALYLCASSRGTGGFGANVLTFGAGSRLTVL.